The entry below gives a single T cell receptor beta chain sequence along with its context. The sample belongs to a study of CD8+ T cells in alopecia areata. Study background: Each day, treated patients took oral tofacitinib twice, at 5 to 10 mg per dose. By percentage of affected scalp area, the severity of treated patients was scored.

Reverse transcribed after extraction, RNA yielded cDNA as the sequencing template. Using immunoSEQ multiplex PCR, the repertoire was profiled, and TCRdb retains in-frame clones only, with some absent. The table has approximately 210,000 clones, more than 60% seen once. The treatment here: oral pan-JAK inhibitor, 5-10 mg twice daily. In alopecia areata patients, both lesional scalp punch biopsies and peripheral blood were collected. This specimen was CD4+ T cells sorted from blood, taken between weeks 43 and 45, from a patient treated with tofacitinib. The clonotype originates from a human donor with alopecia areata.

The CDR3 loop reads CASSFWGQRGTEAFF. For the CDR3, the DNA is TGTGCCAGCAGTTTCTGGGGACAGCGAGGCACTGAAGCTTTCTTT. This sequence joins TRBV6-5 and TRBJ1-1; 7 bases line up with TRBD1. This CDR3 is 15 amino acids long. V lost 4 bases and J lost 4; bases outside the gene matches: 9. Germline V gives CDR1 MNHEY, CDR2 SVGAGI.